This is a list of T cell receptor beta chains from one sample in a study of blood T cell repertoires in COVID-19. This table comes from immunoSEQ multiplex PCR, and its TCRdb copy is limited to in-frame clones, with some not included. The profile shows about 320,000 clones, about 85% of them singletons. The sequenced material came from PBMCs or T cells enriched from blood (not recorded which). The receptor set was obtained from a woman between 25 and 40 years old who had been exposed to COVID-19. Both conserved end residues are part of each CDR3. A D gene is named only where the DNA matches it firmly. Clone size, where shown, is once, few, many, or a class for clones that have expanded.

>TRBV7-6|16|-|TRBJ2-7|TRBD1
TGTGCCAGCAGCTTAGAGGGGGCACAAAGATTCTACGAGCAGTACTTC
CASSLEGAQRFYEQYF
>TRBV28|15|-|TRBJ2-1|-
TGTGCCAGCAGCCTCACTGGCGGTAACTACAATGAGCAGTTCTTC
CASSLTGGNYNEQFF
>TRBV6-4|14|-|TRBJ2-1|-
TGTGCCAGCAGTGACAGGGGCTCCTACAATGAGCAGTTCTTC
CASSDRGSYNEQFF
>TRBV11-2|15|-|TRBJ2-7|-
TGTGCCAGCAGCTTAGATGCTGCAGGGGTCCACGAGCAGTACTTC
CASSLDAAGVHEQYF
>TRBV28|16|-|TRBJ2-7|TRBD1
TGTGCCAGCAGTTTATCTCCGACAGGGTTGGACTACGAGCAGTACTTC
CASSLSPTGLDYEQYF
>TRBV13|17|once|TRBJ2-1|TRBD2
TGTGCCAGCAGCCCGACTAGCGGGGGGGCGGCCTACAATGAGCAGTTCTTC
CASSPTSGGAAYNEQFF
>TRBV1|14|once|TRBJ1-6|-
TGCACCAGCACTCAGGGGCTCTATAATTCACCCCTCCACTTT
CTSTQGLYNSPLHF
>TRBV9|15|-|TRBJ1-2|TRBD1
TGTGCCAGCAGCCCCCCGGGACAGAATAACTATGGCTACACCTTC
CASSPPGQNNYGYTF
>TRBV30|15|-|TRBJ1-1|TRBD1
TGTGCCTGGAGTGTACTGGACAGGGTGAACACTGAAGCTTTCTTT
CAWSVLDRVNTEAFF
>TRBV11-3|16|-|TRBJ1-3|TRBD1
TGTGCCAGCAGCTCCGGACAGGGGATATCTGGAAACACCATATATTTT
CASSSGQGISGNTIYF
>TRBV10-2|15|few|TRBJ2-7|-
TGCGCCAGCACTACAGGGTTGGGAGCCCTGGGCGAGCAGTACTTC
CASTTGLGALGEQYF
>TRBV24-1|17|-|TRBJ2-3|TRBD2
TGTGCCACCAGTGAGTCCCCCCTAGCGGCTTACACAGATACGCAGTATTTT
CATSESPLAAYTDTQYF
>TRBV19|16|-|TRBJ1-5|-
TGTGCCAGTAGTATAGATCCGGGAGGGAGCAATCAGCCCCAGCATTTT
CASSIDPGGSNQPQHF
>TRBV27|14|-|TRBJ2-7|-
TGTGCCAGCAGTTTATCGATTTCGGGATACGAGCAGTACTTC
CASSLSISGYEQYF
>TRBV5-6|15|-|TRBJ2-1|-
TGTGCCAGCAGCTTAGGTGGGAGTTCCTACAATGAGCAGTTCTTC
CASSLGGSSYNEQFF
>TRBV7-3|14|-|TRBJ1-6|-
TGTGCCAGCAGCAAACGGGCCGGGGATTCACCCCTCCACTTT
CASSKRAGDSPLHF
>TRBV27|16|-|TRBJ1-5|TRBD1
TGTGCCAGCAGTGATGTGACAGGGGGCTTCGGTCAGCCCCAGCATTTT
CASSDVTGGFGQPQHF
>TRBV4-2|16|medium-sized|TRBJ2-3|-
TGTGCCAGCAGCCAAGATCAACGGGGGAACACAGATACGCAGTATTTT
CASSQDQRGNTDTQYF
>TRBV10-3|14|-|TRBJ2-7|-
TGTGCCATCAGTGAGACCCAACGCGGGGCCGAGCAGTACTTC
CAISETQRGAEQYF
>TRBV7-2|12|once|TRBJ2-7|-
TGTGCCAGCAGCACGACAGTCTACGAGCAGTACTTC
CASSTTVYEQYF
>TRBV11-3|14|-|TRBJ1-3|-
TGTGCCAGCAGCTTGGACAACTCTGGAAACACCATATATTTT
CASSLDNSGNTIYF
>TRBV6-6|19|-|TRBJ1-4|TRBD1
TGTGCCAGCAGTCTAACCGGGGGACAGGGGTTTTCGACTAATGAAAAACTGTTTTTT
CASSLTGGQGFSTNEKLFF
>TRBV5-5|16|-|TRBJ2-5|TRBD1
TGTGCCAGCAGCTTGAGACAGGGAAGGGGTAAAGAGACCCAGTACTTC
CASSLRQGRGKETQYF
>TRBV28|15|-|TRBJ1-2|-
TGTGCCAGCAGTGCCGCAGGGCATTCTAACTATGGCTACACCTTC
CASSAAGHSNYGYTF
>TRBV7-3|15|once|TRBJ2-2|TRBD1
TGTGCCAGCAGCGCTACAGGGGCGGACACCGGGGAGCTGTTTTTT
CASSATGADTGELFF
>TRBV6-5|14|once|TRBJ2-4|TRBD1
TGTGCCAGCAGAACCCAGGGGGCGCGGGACATTCAGTACTTC
CASRTQGARDIQYF
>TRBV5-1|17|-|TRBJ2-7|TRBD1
TGCGCCAGCAGCTACTCTCTACTCGGGACAGACCTCTACGAGCAGTACTTC
CASSYSLLGTDLYEQYF
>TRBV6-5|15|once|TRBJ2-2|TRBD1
TGTGCCAGCAGTCACGGGACAGCGAACACCGGGGAGCTGTTTTTT
CASSHGTANTGELFF
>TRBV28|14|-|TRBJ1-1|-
TGTGCCGGAGCGGGGGCCAGCATGAACACTGAAGCTTTCTTT
CAGAGASMNTEAFF
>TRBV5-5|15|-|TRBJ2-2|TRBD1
TGTGCCAGCAGCACCGGGACAGGGAACACCGGGGAGCTGTTTTTT
CASSTGTGNTGELFF
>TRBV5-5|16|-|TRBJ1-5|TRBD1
TGTGCCAGCAGTCATGAATGGACAGGGCCCTATCAGCCCCAGCATTTT
CASSHEWTGPYQPQHF
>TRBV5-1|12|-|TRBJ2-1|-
TGCGCCAGCAGCTTGGCTAGCAATGAGCAGTTCTTC
CASSLASNEQFF
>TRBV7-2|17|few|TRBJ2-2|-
TGTGCCAGCAGCCTGGGTGTCGGGGGTCTTAACACCGGGGAGCTGTTTTTT
CASSLGVGGLNTGELFF
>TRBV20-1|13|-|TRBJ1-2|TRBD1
TGCAGTGCTAGTAGGGACAGATCACATGGCTACACCTTC
CSASRDRSHGYTF
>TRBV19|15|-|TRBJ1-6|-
TGTGCCAGTAGTATACAGGGGACCTCGAATTCACCCCTCCACTTT
CASSIQGTSNSPLHF
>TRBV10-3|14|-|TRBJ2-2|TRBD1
TGTGCCTTTTCGGACAGGGAGGTTACCGGGGAGCTGTTTTTT
CAFSDREVTGELFF
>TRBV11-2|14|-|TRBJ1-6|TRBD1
TGTGCCAGCAGATTGACAGGGAGGAATTCACCCCTCCACTTT
CASRLTGRNSPLHF
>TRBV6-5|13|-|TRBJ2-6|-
TGTGCCAGTCATAGCTCTGGGGCCAACGTCCTGACTTTC
CASHSSGANVLTF
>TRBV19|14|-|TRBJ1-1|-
TGTGCCAGTACCATGGGGCGGTGGGACACTGAAGCTTTCTTT
CASTMGRWDTEAFF
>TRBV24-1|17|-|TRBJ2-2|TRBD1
TGTGCCACCAGTGTAGAGTTCTCCAGGGGGAAGGTCGGGGAGCTGTTTTTT
CATSVEFSRGKVGELFF
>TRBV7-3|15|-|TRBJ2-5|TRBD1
TGTGCCAGCAGCTTAACCGGGACAGCACAAGAGACCCAGTACTTC
CASSLTGTAQETQYF
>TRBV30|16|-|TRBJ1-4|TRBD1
TGTGCCTGGAGGGGAACGACAGGGGTGCCTAATGAAAAACTGTTTTTT
CAWRGTTGVPNEKLFF
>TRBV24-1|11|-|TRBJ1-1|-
TGTGCCACCAGTGCGGGGGCTGAAGCTTTCTTT
CATSAGAEAFF
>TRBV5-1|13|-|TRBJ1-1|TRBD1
TGCGCCAGCAGCTTGGACAGGGGAGACGAAGCTTTCTTT
CASSLDRGDEAFF
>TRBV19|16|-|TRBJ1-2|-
TGTGCCAGTAGTATTAGGGGGGGTGCGGGGACCTATGGCTACACCTTC
CASSIRGGAGTYGYTF
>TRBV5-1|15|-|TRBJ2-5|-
TGCGCCAGCAGCTTGGGTCGGTCCCCGAAAGAGACCCAGTACTTC
CASSLGRSPKETQYF
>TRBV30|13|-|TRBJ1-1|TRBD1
TGTGCCTGGGACCGGGACAGGGACACTGAAGCTTTCTTT
CAWDRDRDTEAFF
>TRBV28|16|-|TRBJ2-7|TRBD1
TGTGCCAGCAGATCCCCGGGACAGGGGGCATCCTACGAGCAGTACTTC
CASRSPGQGASYEQYF
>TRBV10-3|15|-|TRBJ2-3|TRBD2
TGTGCCATCAGTGCCCTAACAGCGGGAACAGATACGCAGTATTTT
CAISALTAGTDTQYF
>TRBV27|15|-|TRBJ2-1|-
TGTGCCAGCAGTATCGGGACTTCTGGCTACAATGAGCAGTTCTTC
CASSIGTSGYNEQFF
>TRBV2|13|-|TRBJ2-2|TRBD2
TGTGCCATACGGGACTACAACACCGGGGAGCTGTTTTTT
CAIRDYNTGELFF
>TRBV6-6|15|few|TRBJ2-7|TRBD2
TGTGCCAGCAGTTACTCTAGCGGGGGGGGCTACGAGCAGTACTTC
CASSYSSGGGYEQYF
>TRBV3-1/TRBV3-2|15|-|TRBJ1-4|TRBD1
TGTGCCAGCAGCCATCGGGACAGGGGGCGAGAAAAACTGTTTTTT
CASSHRDRGREKLFF